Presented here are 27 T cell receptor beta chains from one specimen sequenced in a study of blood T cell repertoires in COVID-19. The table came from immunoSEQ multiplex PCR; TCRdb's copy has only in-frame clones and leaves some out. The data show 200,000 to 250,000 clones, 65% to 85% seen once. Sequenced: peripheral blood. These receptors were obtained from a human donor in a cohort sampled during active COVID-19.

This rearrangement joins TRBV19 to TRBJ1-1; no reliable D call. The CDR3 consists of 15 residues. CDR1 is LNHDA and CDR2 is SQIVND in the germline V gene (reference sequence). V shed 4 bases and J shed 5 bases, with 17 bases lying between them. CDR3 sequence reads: CASSKPREGRTEAFF. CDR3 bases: TGTGCCAGTAGTAAACCCCGCGAAGGGAGGACTGAAGCTTTCTTT.

The CDR3 loop is CASSFRGAYTEAFF. Here the CDR3 DNA reads TGTGCCAGCAGTTTCAGGGGCGCATACACTGAAGCTTTCTTT. This chain connects TRBV27 to TRBJ1-1; a possible D gene is TRBD1 (6 bases). The germline CDR1 and CDR2 sequences are MNHEY and SMNVEV (reference sequence). Trimming shortened V by 3 bases and J by 3 bases, and 11 bases separated the two germline ends. This CDR3 is built from 14 residues.

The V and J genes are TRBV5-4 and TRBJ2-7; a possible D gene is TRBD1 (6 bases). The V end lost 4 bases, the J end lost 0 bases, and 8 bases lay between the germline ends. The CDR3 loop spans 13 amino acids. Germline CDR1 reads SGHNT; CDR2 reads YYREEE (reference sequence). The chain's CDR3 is CASSLTGSYEQYF. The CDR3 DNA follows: TGTGCCAGCAGCCTGACAGGCTCCTACGAGCAGTACTTC.

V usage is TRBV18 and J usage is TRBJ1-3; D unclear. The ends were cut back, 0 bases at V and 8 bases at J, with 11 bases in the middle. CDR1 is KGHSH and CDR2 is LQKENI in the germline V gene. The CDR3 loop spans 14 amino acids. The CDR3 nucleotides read TGTGCCAGCTCACCACCTTCGCCACGCGACACCATATATTTT. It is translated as CASSPPSPRDTIYF. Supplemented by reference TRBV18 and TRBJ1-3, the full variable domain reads NAGVMQNPRHLVRRRGQEARLRCSPMKGHSHVYWYRQLPEEGLKFMVYLQKENIIDESGMPKERFSAEFPKEGPSILRIQQVVRGDSAAYFCASSPPSPRDTIYFGEGSWLTVV.

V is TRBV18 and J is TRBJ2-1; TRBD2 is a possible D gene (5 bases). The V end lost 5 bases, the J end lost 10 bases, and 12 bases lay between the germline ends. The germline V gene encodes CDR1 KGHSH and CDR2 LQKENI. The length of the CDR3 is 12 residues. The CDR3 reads CASSKRLVEQFF. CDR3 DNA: TGTGCCAGCTCAAAGCGGTTGGTAGAGCAGTTCTTC.

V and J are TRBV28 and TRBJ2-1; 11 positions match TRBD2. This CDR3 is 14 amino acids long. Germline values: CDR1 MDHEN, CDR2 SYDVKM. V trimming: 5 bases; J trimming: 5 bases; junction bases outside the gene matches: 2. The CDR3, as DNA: TGTGCCAGCAGTCTGGGACTAGCGGACAATGAGCAGTTCTTC. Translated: CASSLGLADNEQFF. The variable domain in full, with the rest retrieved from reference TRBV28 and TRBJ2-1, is DVKVTQSSRYLVKRTGEKVFLECVQDMDHENMFWYRQDPGLGLRLIYFSYDVKMKEKGDIPEGYSVSREKKERFSLILESASTNQTSMYLCASSLGLADNEQFFGPGTRLTVL.

The CDR3 nucleotides read TGTGCCAGTAGGTGGACAGGGGGGAATCAGCCCCAGCATTTT. This codes for CASRWTGGNQPQHF. The genes are TRBV19 and TRBJ1-5; 10 bases map to TRBD1. Looked up from germline, CDR1 is LNHDA and CDR2 is SQIVND (reference sequence). The J segment lost 4 bases and the V segment lost 6 bases, leaving 3 bases of the junction unmatched. The CDR3 loop spans 14 amino acids. The entire variable domain, with the rest obtained from reference TRBV19 and TRBJ1-5, is as follows: DGGITQSPKYLFRKEGQNVTLSCEQNLNHDAMYWYRQDPGQGLRLIYYSQIVNDFQKGDIAEGYSVSREKKESFPLTVTSAQKNPTAFYLCASRWTGGNQPQHFGDGTRLSIL.

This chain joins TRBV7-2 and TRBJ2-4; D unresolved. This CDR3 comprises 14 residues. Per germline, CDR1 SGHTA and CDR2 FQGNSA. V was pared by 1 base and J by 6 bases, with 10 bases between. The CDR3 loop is CASSLGPPGNIQYF. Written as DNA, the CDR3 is TGTGCCAGCAGCTTAGGTCCCCCGGGAAACATTCAGTACTTC.

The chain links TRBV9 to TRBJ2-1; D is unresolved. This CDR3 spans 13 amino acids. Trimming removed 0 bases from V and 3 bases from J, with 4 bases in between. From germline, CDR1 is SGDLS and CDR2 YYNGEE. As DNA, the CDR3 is TGTGCCAGCAGCGTAGAACTCTACAATGAGCAGTTCTTC. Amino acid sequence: CASSVELYNEQFF.

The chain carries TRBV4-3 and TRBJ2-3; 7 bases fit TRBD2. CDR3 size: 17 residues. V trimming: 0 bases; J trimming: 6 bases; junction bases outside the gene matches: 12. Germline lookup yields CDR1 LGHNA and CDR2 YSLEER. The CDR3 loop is CASSQEPAGTPTDTQYF. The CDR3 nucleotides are TGCGCCAGCAGCCAAGAGCCAGCGGGGACCCCTACCGATACGCAGTATTTT.

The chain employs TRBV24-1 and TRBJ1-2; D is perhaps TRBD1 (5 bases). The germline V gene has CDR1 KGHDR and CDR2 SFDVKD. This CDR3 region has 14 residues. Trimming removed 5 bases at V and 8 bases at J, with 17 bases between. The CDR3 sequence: CATSARGGSGGYTF. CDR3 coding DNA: TGTGCCACCAGTGCTCGGGGGGGATCGGGCGGCTACACCTTC.

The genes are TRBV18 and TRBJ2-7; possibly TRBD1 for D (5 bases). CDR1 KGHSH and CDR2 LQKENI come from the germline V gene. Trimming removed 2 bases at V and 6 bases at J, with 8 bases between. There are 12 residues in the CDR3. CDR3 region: CASSPMTAEQYF. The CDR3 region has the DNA TGTGCCAGCTCACCAATGACAGCCGAGCAGTACTTC.

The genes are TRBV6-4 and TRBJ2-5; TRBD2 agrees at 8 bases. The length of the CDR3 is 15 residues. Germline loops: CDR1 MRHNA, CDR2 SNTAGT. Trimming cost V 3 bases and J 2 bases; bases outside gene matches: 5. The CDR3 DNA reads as TGTGCCAGCAGTGAGACTAGCGAGACGCAAGAGACCCAGTACTTC. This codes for CASSETSETQETQYF.

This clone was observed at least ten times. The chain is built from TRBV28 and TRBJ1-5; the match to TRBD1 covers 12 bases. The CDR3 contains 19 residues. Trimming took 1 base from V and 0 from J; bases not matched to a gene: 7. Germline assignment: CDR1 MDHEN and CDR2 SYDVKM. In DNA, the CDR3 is TGTGCCAGCAGTTTATTGGGACAGGGGGCACGGTTTAGCAATCAGCCCCAGCATTTT. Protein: CASSLLGQGARFSNQPQHF.

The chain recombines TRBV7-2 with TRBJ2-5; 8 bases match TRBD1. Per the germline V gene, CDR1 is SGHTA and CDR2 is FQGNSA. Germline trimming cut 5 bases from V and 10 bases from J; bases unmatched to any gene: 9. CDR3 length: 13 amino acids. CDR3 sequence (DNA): TGTGCCAGCAGCCGGGGGACAGGAGGGGACCAGTACTTC. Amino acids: CASSRGTGGDQYF.

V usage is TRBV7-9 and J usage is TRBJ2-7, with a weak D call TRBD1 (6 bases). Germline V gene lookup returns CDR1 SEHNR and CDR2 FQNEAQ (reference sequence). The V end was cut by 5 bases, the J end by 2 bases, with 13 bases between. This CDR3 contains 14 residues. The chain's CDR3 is CASSGPGAPYEQYF. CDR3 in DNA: TGTGCCAGCAGCGGTCCAGGGGCCCCCTACGAGCAGTACTTC.

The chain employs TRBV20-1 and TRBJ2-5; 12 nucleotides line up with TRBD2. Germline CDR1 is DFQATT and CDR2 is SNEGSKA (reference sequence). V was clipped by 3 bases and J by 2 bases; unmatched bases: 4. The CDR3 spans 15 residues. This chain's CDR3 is CSASPLAGGQETQYF. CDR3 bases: TGCAGTGCTAGTCCACTAGCGGGGGGACAAGAGACCCAGTACTTC.

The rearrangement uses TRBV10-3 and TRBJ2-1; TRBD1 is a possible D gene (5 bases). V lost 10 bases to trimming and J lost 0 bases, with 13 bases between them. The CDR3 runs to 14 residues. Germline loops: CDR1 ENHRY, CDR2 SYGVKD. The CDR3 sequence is CATQGPSSYNEQFF. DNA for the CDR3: TGTGCCACTCAGGGCCCAAGCTCCTACAATGAGCAGTTCTTC.

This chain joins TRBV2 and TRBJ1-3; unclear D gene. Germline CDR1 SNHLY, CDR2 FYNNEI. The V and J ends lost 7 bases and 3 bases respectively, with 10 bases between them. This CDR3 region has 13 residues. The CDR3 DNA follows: TGTGCCAGCACCGGCGGAGTTGGAAACACCATATATTTT. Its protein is CASTGGVGNTIYF.

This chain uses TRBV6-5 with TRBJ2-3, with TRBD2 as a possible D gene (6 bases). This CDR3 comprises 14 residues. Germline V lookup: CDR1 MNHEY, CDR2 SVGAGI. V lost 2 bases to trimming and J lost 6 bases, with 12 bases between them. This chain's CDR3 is CASSYISGGDTQYF. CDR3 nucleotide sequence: TGTGCCAGCAGTTACATTTCTGGAGGGGATACGCAGTATTTT.

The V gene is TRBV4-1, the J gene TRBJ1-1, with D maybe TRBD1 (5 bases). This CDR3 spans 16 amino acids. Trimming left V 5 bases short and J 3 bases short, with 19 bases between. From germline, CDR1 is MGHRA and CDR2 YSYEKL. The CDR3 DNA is TGCGCCAGCAGCAAAAGTGCACAAGGGGCTGACACTGAAGCTTTCTTT. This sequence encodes CASSKSAQGADTEAFF.

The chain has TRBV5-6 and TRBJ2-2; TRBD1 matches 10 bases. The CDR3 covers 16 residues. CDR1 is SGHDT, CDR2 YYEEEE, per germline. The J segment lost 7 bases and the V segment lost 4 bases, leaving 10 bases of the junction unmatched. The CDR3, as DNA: TGTGCCAGCAGCCCCACGGGGACAGGGGAGGTCGGGGAGCTGTTTTTT. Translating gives CASSPTGTGEVGELFF.

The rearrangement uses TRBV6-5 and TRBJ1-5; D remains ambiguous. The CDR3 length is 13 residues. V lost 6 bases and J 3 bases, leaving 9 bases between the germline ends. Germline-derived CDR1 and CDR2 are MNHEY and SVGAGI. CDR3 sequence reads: CASRTVTNQPQHF. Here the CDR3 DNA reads TGTGCCAGCAGAACAGTTACCAATCAGCCCCAGCATTTT.

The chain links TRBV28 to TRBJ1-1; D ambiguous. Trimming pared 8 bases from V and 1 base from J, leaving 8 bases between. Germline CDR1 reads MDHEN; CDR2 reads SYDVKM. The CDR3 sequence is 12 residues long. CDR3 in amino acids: CASALRNTEAFF. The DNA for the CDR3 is TGTGCCAGCGCCCTAAGGAACACTGAAGCTTTCTTT.

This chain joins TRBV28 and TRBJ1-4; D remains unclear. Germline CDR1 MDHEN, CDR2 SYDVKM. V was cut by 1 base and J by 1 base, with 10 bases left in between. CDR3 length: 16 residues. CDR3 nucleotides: TGTGCCAGCAGTTTATTCGACATTGTAACTAATGAAAAACTGTTTTTT. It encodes CASSLFDIVTNEKLFF. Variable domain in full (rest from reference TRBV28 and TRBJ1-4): DVKVTQSSRYLVKRTGEKVFLECVQDMDHENMFWYRQDPGLGLRLIYFSYDVKMKEKGDIPEGYSVSREKKERFSLILESASTNQTSMYLCASSLFDIVTNEKLFFGSGTQLSVL.

The CDR3 is CASSLVPRYYGYTF. The CDR3, as DNA: TGTGCCAGCAGCTTAGTTCCGAGGTACTATGGCTACACCTTC. The chain links TRBV7-9 to TRBJ1-2; D is unresolved. From germline, CDR1 is SEHNR and CDR2 FQNEAQ (reference sequence). The CDR3 is 14 amino acids. V lost 1 base and J 3 bases, leaving 9 bases between the germline ends. The full variable domain, in which reference TRBV7-9 and TRBJ1-2 provide the parts outside the CDR3, is DTGVSQNPRHKITKRGQNVTFRCDPISEHNRLYWYRQTLGQGPEFLTYFQNEAQLEKSRLLSDRFSAERPKGSFSTLEIQRTEQGDSAMYLCASSLVPRYYGYTFGSGTRLTVV.

For the CDR3, the DNA is TGCGCCAGCAGCTATTCCACAGGGGTTGGCACTGAAGCTTTCTTT. Its translation is CASSYSTGVGTEAFF. The chain carries TRBV5-1 and TRBJ1-1; 7 positions agree with TRBD1. The length of the CDR3 is 15 residues. CDR1 SGHRS and CDR2 YFSETQ come from the germline V gene. The trim removed 3 bases at V and 4 bases at J, leaving 9 bases unmatched.